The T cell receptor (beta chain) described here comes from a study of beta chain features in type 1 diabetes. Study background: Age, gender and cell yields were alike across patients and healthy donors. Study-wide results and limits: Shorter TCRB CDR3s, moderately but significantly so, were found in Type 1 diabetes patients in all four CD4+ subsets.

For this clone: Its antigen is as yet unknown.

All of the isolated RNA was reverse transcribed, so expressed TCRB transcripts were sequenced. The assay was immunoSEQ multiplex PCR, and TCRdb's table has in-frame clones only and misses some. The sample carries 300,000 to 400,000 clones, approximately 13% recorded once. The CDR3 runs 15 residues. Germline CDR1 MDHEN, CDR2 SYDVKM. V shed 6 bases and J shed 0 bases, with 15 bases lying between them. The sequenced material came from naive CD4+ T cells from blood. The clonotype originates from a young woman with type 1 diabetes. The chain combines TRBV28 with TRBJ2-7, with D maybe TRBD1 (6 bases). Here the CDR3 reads CASSPGGGSSYEQYF. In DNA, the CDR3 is TGTGCCAGCAGCCCCGGTGGGGGCAGCTCCTACGAGCAGTACTTC.